Listed below are T cell receptor beta chains from one sample, sequenced in a study of cytomegalovirus exposure and HLA in healthy donors. Method: immunoSEQ multiplex PCR; TCRdb's copy keeps in-frame clones and lacks some. Found here are under 150,000 clones, 82% of them singletons; the top ten hold roughly 7.7%. Input material: PBMCs. The receptors stem from a woman aged 45 to 65 in good health and CMV-seropositive. CDR3s include the opening cysteine and the closing phenylalanine or tryptophan. A D gene is named only where the DNA matches it firmly.

J | V | D | CDR3
TRBJ2-7 | TRBV27 | . | CASSWNGGSYEQYF
TRBJ2-5 | TRBV5-1 | . | CASSLGQLYQETQYF
TRBJ1-1 | TRBV7-2 | . | CASSLVGRGTEAFF
TRBJ2-1 | TRBV27 | . | CASTRPGGSRVNEQFF
TRBJ1-3 | TRBV7-9 | . | CASSPEGSTIYF
TRBJ2-2 | TRBV10-1 | TRBD2 | CASSEGTSGNQNTGELFF
TRBJ2-7 | TRBV11-2 | . | CASRPPTSGEQYF
TRBJ2-3 | TRBV9 | . | CASSAWGDGYTQYF
TRBJ2-5 | TRBV7-9 | . | CASSWTVLETQYF
TRBJ2-1 | TRBV10-3 | TRBD2 | CATWTSGGPAYNEQFF
TRBJ2-7 | TRBV6-1 | . | CASSELAGDLALARF
TRBJ2-1 | TRBV6-1 | TRBD2 | CASAADGTSGNEQFF
TRBJ2-6 | TRBV19 | TRBD1 | CASTQGTGGAGANVLTF
TRBJ2-7 | TRBV28 | . | CASSSPINPQDEQYF
TRBJ2-7 | TRBV2 | TRBD1 | CASRPGTGGTEQYF
TRBJ2-1 | TRBV7-3 | . | CASSLYAGADREQFF
TRBJ2-1 | TRBV30 | TRBD2 | CAWEIAGGAEQFF
TRBJ2-1 | TRBV5-5 | TRBD2 | CASSYGTSGNNEQFF